The T cell receptor (beta chain) described here comes from a study of cytomegalovirus exposure and HLA in healthy donors. Study-wide results and caveats: Sequencing likely produced, as an artifact, a cluster of highly shared sequence variants. It was shown in a later analysis that HLA-associated TCR beta chains were more clonally expanded than other, equally common chains. Presence/absence analyses rested on an assumption that sequencing depth was roughly uniform across donors.

This PCR relied on a set of 60 Vbeta primers and 13 Jbeta primers. Only in-frame clones appear in the TCRdb table, and some are missing; sequencing was by immunoSEQ multiplex PCR. The table includes about 120,000 clones, roughly 80% detected once. Points on this clone: What it binds is unknown.

The sequence derives from a man younger than 45 in good health and CMV-seronegative. Sequencing was done on a sample of PBMCs.

The CDR3 sequence is CAISEIQGADGYTF. Here the CDR3 DNA reads TGTGCCATCAGTGAGATCCAGGGGGCGGATGGCTACACCTTC. This chain links TRBV10-3 with TRBJ1-2; 8 bases align to TRBD1. Looked up from germline, CDR1 is ENHRY and CDR2 is SYGVKD. The CDR3 totals 14 residues. After removal of 2 bases from V and 6 bases from J, the junction contained 5 bases not matched to a gene.